These 3 T cell receptor beta chains were sequenced from one sample in a study of regulatory T cells in long-lasting Graves disease. Specified time point: persistent/refractory GD, antithyroid drugs over 5 years with positive TRAb. From PBMCs, RNA was extracted and then used to make the TCR library. Investigators prepared the TCR beta libraries by applying iRepertoire HTBI primers and Arm-PCR of CDR3 regions. TCRdb re-analysed the multiplex PCR reads in MiXCR, keeping a single row per CDR3 protein. The sample lists 300,000 to 350,000 distinct CDR3 sequences; around 20% were seen once. The sample was peripheral blood mononuclear cells (PBMCs), taken when the disease was refractory, from a patient treated with antithyroid drugs. The receptors were gathered from a female donor with Graves disease.

This clonotype was seen a few times. The chain combines TRBV4-2 with TRBJ2-5; 10 bases map to TRBD1. The V and J ends lost 4 bases and 2 bases, in that order; junction bases with no gene match: 4. CDR1 and CDR2 (germline): LGHNA, YNFKEQ. This CDR3 has 15 amino acids. The CDR3 DNA reads TGTGCCAGCAGCCCCCGGGACAGGGGTCAAGAGACCCAGTACTTC. This codes for CASSPRDRGQETQYF.

The gene calls are TRBV20-1 and TRBJ1-6; D uncertain. V lost 2 bases, J lost 7 bases, and 15 bases lay in between. The germline CDR1 and CDR2 sequences are DFQATT and SNEGSKA (reference sequence). There are 15 residues in the CDR3. The CDR3 sequence: CSARLRRGPNSPLHF. DNA for the CDR3: TGCAGTGCTAGACTCAGACGAGGGCCGAATTCACCCCTCCACTTT.

This clonotype was seen repeatedly, ten times or more. V gene TRBV12-3 or TRBV12-4 combines with J gene TRBJ1-1, with no clear D. CDR3 length equals 13 residues. Trimming pared 3 bases from V and 3 bases from J, leaving 8 bases between. The CDR3, as DNA: TGTGCCAGCAGTTTGCGAGGGTACACTGAAGCTTTCTTT. It yields the protein CASSLRGYTEAFF.